A selection of T cell receptor beta chains follows, all from one sample in a study. TCRdb re-called the RT-PCR reads with MiXCR, one entry per CDR3 protein. The repertoire holds more than 600,000 distinct CDR3 sequences, with 12% to 15% as singletons. The sequencing sample was made of memory CD4+ T cells from blood. The receptor set was obtained from a female donor in good health, serving as a healthy control. CDR3s include the opening cysteine and the closing phenylalanine or tryptophan. The D gene is left open where the match is weak.

TRBD1,TRBJ1-5,TRBV20-1,CSARDPGTGANQPQHF
-,TRBJ2-1,TRBV6-4,CASHTRGIYNEQFF
TRBD2,TRBJ2-1,TRBV27,CASSLERTSGYNEQFF
TRBD2,TRBJ2-7,TRBV7-9,CASSPGLASDEQYF
TRBD1,TRBJ1-2,TRBV28,CASSLSGTGATYGYTF
-,TRBJ1-5,TRBV7-9,CASSLDDQPQHF
-,TRBJ2-6,TRBV6-2/TRBV6-3,CASSTTAHSGANVLTF
TRBD1,TRBJ2-1,TRBV9,CASSVQGADEQFF
-,TRBJ1-6,TRBV7-3,CASSLTQDSYSPLHF
-,TRBJ1-6,TRBV6-5,CASSQGRAYNSPLHF
-,TRBJ2-3,TRBV20-1,CSAVRAPLGDTQYF
-,TRBJ2-2,TRBV9,CASSVGVQANTGELSF
-,TRBJ1-6,TRBV15,CATSRGFRDDGNSPLHF
TRBD2,TRBJ2-1,TRBV6-5,CASSYSAGIPYNEQFF
-,TRBJ2-1,TRBV20-1,CSVSQVGSYNEQFF
-,TRBJ1-1,TRBV20-1,CSARVQGAYTEAFF
-,TRBJ1-3,TRBV6-6,CASSRTSGNTIYF
-,TRBJ2-1,TRBV20-1,CSARVGVHIGNEQFF
TRBD1,TRBJ2-1,TRBV29-1,CSVDLRDSYNEQFF
-,TRBJ2-7,TRBV7-2,CASSLVSGTSSYEQYF
-,TRBJ2-2,TRBV24-1,CATSDPSLNTGELFF
TRBD2,TRBJ2-1,TRBV20-1,CSVPPAGGIYNEQFF
-,TRBJ1-1,TRBV6-6,CASQDWGGGTEAFF
-,TRBJ2-3,TRBV5-1,CASSLTDPRTDTQYF
-,TRBJ2-7,TRBV20-1,CSAGDRLYEQYF
-,TRBJ2-2,TRBV28,CASSPRTLNTGELFF
-,TRBJ2-1,TRBV6-5,CASRGYSYNEQFF
-,TRBJ2-7,TRBV6-2/TRBV6-3,CASSPGFGGYYEQYF
-,TRBJ2-4,TRBV4-3,CASSQDFQVPTKNIQYF
-,TRBJ2-3,TRBV7-9,CASRASVGSTDTQYF
TRBD2,TRBJ2-7,TRBV20-1,CSAGTSGSLSYEQYF
TRBD1,TRBJ1-1,TRBV5-8,CASSFNRGQPEAFF
-,TRBJ2-7,TRBV19,CASTPGATNYEQYF
TRBD1,TRBJ1-5,TRBV7-2,CASSLQGVGNQPQHF